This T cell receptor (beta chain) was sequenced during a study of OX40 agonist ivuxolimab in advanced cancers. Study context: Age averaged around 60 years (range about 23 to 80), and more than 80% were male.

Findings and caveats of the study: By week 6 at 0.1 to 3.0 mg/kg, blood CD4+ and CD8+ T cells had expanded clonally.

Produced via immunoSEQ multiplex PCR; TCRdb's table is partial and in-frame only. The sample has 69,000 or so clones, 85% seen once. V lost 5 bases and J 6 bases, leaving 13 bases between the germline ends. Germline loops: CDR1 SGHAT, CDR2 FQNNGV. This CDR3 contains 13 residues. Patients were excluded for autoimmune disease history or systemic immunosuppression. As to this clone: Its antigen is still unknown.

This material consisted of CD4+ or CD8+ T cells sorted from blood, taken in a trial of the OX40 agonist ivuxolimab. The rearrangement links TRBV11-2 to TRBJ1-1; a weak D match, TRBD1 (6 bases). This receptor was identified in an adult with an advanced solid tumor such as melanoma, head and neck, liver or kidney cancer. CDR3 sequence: CASSAEGGAEAFF. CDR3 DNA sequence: TGTGCCAGCAGCGCCGAGGGGGGGGCTGAAGCTTTCTTT.